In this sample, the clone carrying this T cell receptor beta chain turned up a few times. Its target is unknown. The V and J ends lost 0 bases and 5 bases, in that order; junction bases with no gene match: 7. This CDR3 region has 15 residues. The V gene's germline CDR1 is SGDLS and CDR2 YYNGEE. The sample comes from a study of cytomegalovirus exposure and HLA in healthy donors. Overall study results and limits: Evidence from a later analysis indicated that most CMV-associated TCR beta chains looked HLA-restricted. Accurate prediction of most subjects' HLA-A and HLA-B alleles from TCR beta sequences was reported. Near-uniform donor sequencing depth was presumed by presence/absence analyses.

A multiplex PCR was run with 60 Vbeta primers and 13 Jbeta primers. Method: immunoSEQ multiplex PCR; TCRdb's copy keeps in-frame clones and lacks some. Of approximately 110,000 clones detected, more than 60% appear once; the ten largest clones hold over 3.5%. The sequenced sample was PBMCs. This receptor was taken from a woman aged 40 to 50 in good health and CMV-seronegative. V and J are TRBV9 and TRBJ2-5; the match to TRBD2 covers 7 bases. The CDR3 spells CASSVAGGSWETQYF. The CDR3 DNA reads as TGTGCCAGCAGCGTAGCCGGGGGGAGTTGGGAGACCCAGTACTTC.